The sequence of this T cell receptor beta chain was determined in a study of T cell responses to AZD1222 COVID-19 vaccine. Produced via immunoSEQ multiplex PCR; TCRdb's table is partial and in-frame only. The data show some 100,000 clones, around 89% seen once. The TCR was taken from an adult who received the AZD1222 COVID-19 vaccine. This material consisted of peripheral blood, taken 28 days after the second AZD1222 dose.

CDR3 DNA sequence: TGTGCCAGTAGTCTAATGGGGGCGACCGCAGAGCAGTTCTTC. Protein: CASSLMGATAEQFF. This chain joins TRBV19 and TRBJ2-1; D might be TRBD1 (6 bases). Germline assignment: CDR1 LNHDA and CDR2 SQIVND (reference sequence). V lost 5 bases, J lost 10 bases, and 18 bases lay in between. This CDR3 comprises 14 residues.